Following are 17 T cell receptor beta chains from one sample sequenced in a study of T cells after yellow fever vaccination. One entry per CDR3 protein, called by TCRdb with MiXCR from the 5' RACE reads. This table has some 300,000 distinct CDR3 sequences, 3% to 4.5% appearing once. The source was PBMCs, collected on the day of the yellow fever booster vaccination. The receptors derive from a man between 18 and 35 years old who received the YFV17D yellow fever vaccine.

This clonotype was seen more than once but under ten times. This sequence joins TRBV7-2 and TRBJ1-6; TRBD1 agrees at 9 bases. V shed 5 bases, J shed 8 bases, and the junction held 7 bases outside the gene matches. Germline V gives CDR1 SGHTA, CDR2 FQGNSA. The CDR3 loop spans 15 amino acids. The CDR3 bases are TGTGCCAGCAGCACCTGGACAGGGGAATATTCACCCCTCCACTTT. Residues: CASSTWTGEYSPLHF.

This clonotype was picked up a small number of times. The chain links TRBV2 to TRBJ2-7, with 8 bases lining up with TRBD2. Germline V gene data show CDR1 as SNHLY and CDR2 as FYNNEI. CDR3 length: 16 residues. With V trimmed by 2 bases and J by 3 bases, 9 bases remained unmatched. The CDR3: CASSESGRGVGYEQYF. In DNA, the CDR3 is TGTGCCAGCAGTGAATCTGGGCGGGGGGTTGGCTACGAGCAGTACTTC.

In this sample, this clonotype turned up a few times. The V and J genes are TRBV18 and TRBJ1-1, with D unclear. The CDR3 contains 12 residues. Germline V CDR1 and CDR2: KGHSH, LQKENI. Between the trimmed V and J ends, which lost 10 bases and 2 bases, there was a span of 11 bases. CDR3 sequence (DNA): TGTGCCACCCAGGCCCGCAACACTGAAGCTTTCTTT. Amino acid sequence: CATQARNTEAFF.

This clonotype was seen at least ten times. The V and J genes are TRBV7-9 and TRBJ2-1; 9 bases line up with TRBD1. CDR1 SEHNR and CDR2 FQNEAQ come from the germline V gene (reference sequence). The CDR3 totals 13 residues. V was clipped by 4 bases and J by 12 bases; unmatched bases: 7. As DNA, the CDR3 is TGTGCCAGCAGCTCGGAGTGGGACAGGGCGCAGTTCTTC. Translated: CASSSEWDRAQFF.

The table lists this clonotype with a few counts. The chain employs TRBV28 and TRBJ2-1; the match to TRBD1 covers 8 bases. Per the germline V gene, CDR1 is MDHEN and CDR2 is SYDVKM. The length of the CDR3 is 13 residues. Trimming cost V 10 bases and J 9 bases; bases outside gene matches: 11. The chain's CDR3 is CATLRPGGGEQFF. Written as DNA, the CDR3 is TGTGCCACCCTCCGGCCAGGGGGCGGTGAGCAGTTCTTC.

This clonotype appeared many times. This chain links TRBV7-2 with TRBJ2-2; 10 bases match TRBD2. The length of the CDR3 is 14 residues. J was trimmed by 8 bases and V by 8 bases; bases with no gene match: 8. In germline, CDR1 is SGHTA, CDR2 FQGNSA. The DNA of the CDR3 is TGTGCCAGCTCGGAGCGGGGGGGTTCAGGGGAGCTGTTTTTT. As protein: CASSERGGSGELFF.

This clonotype was observed many times. The rearrangement uses TRBV5-1 and TRBJ2-5; D is perhaps TRBD1 (6 bases). V was clipped by 4 bases and J by 2 bases, with 12 bases between them. Per germline, CDR1 SGHRS and CDR2 YFSETQ. The CDR3 has 14 residues. CDR3 protein: CASSTGTHQETQYF. CDR3 nucleotides: TGCGCCAGCAGCACCGGGACACATCAAGAGACCCAGTACTTC.

This clonotype has only a few counts. The chain links TRBV4-1 to TRBJ1-2; the match to TRBD1 covers 9 bases. This CDR3 spans 16 amino acids. The germline gives CDR1 MGHRA, CDR2 YSYEKL. V was clipped by 0 bases and J by 6 bases; unmatched bases: 8. Here the CDR3 reads CASSQDPDRGSHGYTF. CDR3 coding DNA: TGCGCCAGCAGCCAAGATCCGGACAGGGGATCTCATGGCTACACCTTC.

Only a few counts were recorded for this clonotype. V gene TRBV11-2 combines with J gene TRBJ1-2; 8 bases fit TRBD1. CDR3 length: 15 residues. V trimming: 4 bases; J trimming: 5 bases; junction bases outside the gene matches: 9. The V gene's germline CDR1 is SGHAT and CDR2 FQNNGV. This chain's CDR3 is CASSSPDREGYGYTF. The CDR3 nucleotides read TGTGCCAGCAGCTCTCCGGACAGGGAAGGGTATGGCTACACCTTC.

This clonotype has at least ten counts. This sequence joins TRBV28 and TRBJ2-7; TRBD1 matches at 9 bases. J lost 0 bases, V lost 6 bases, and 9 bases had no gene match. CDR1 MDHEN and CDR2 SYDVKM come from the germline V gene. The CDR3 has 16 amino acids. The chain's CDR3 is CASRSTGTGSSYEQYV. In DNA form, the CDR3 reads TGTGCCAGCAGAAGTACCGGGACAGGGTCCTCCTACGAGCAGTACGTC.

This clonotype was seen ten or more times. V usage is TRBV7-9 and J usage is TRBJ1-2; D gene ambiguous. Per the germline V gene, CDR1 is SEHNR and CDR2 is FQNEAQ (reference sequence). Trimming removed 0 bases from V and 1 base from J, with 6 bases in between. The CDR3 length is 14 residues. The CDR3 region is CASSLAGDNYGYTF. CDR3 sequence (DNA): TGTGCCAGCAGCTTAGCCGGGGATAACTATGGCTACACCTTC.

In this sample, this clonotype turned up many times. The chain combines TRBV10-3 with TRBJ2-7; TRBD1 is a possible D gene (6 bases). The CDR3 runs 12 residues. Germline-derived CDR1 and CDR2 are ENHRY and SYGVKD. Trimming took off 10 bases at V and 6 bases at J, with 16 bases between the two ends. The CDR3 protein is CATTDRSGEQYV. CDR3 bases: TGTGCCACCACCGACAGGTCCGGCGAGCAGTACGTC.

This clonotype was observed many times. V gene TRBV5-1 combines with J gene TRBJ2-6, with D perhaps TRBD2 (5 bases). The CDR3 is made up of 17 amino acids. The V end lost 1 base, the J end lost 2 bases, and 13 bases lay between the germline ends. Per germline, CDR1 SGHRS and CDR2 YFSETQ. CDR3 in amino acids: CASSLTGFRTGANVLTF. The CDR3 coding sequence is TGCGCCAGCAGCTTGACGGGGTTTCGGACTGGGGCCAACGTCCTGACTTTC.

This clonotype was detected ten times or more. The J gene is TRBJ2-7, the V gene TRBV21-1; no DNA check was done on the table's D call, TRBD1. TRBV21-1 corresponds to a pseudogene. The CDR3 is made up of 13 amino acids. The CDR3 region is CASSNWGFYEQYV. DNA of the CDR3: TGTGCCAGCAGCAATTGGGGGTTCTACGAGCAGTACGTC.

There are a few counts of this clonotype. This chain links TRBV13 with TRBJ2-7, with D possibly being TRBD2 (7 bases). The ends were cut back, 5 bases at V and 6 bases at J, with 11 bases in the middle. This CDR3 comprises 12 residues. CDR1 PRHDT and CDR2 FYEKMQ come from the germline V gene (reference sequence). The CDR3 reads CASSRGALEQYV. CDR3 nucleotides: TGTGCCAGCAGCCGGGGGGCTCTCGAGCAGTACGTC.

This clonotype was recorded once. A clone one base away is much larger, so this may be a read error. The chain links TRBV12-3 or TRBV12-4 to TRBJ1-1; no clear D. The CDR3 covers 13 residues. V lost 7 bases, J lost 6 bases, and 15 bases lay in between. CDR3 region: CASTPHGWPEAFF. CDR3 sequence (DNA): TGTGCCAGCACCCCCCACGGGTGGCCTGAAGCTTTCTTT.

This clonotype appeared a few times. The chain uses TRBV7-2 and TRBJ1-1; TRBD1 agrees at 7 bases. Germline loops: CDR1 SGHTA, CDR2 FQGNSA. CDR3 length: 16 residues. The trim removed 5 bases at V and 0 bases at J, leaving 9 bases unmatched. The CDR3 DNA is TGTGCCAGCAGCCCTGACAACGACAGGGTGAACACTGAAGCTTTCTTT. The encoded protein is CASSPDNDRVNTEAFF. The entire variable domain, with the rest obtained from reference TRBV7-2 and TRBJ1-1, is as follows: GAGVSQSPSNKVTEKGKDVELRCDPISGHTALYWYRQSLGQGLEFLIYFQGNSAPDKSGLPSDRFSAERTGGSVSTLTIQRTQQEDSAVYLCASSPDNDRVNTEAFFGQGTRLTVV.